A selection of T cell receptor beta chains follows, all from one sample in a study of CD8+ T cells in alopecia areata. Sequencing was performed with immunoSEQ multiplex PCR; in TCRdb, only in-frame clones are kept and a portion is missing. The sample lists 95,000 to 100,000 clones, under 70% seen once, with 15% to 17% in the top ten. The sequences come from CD8+ T cells sorted from blood, collected at week 4, from a patient treated with tofacitinib. All receptors derive from a human donor with alopecia areata. Both conserved end residues are part of each CDR3.

length	V	CDR3
14	TRBV28	CASTLDSLNTEAFF
16	TRBV7-2	CASSLTSGGNTDTQYF
15	TRBV6-5	CASSYSIDSNQPQHF
16	TRBV4-1	CASSQTFGTASYEQYF
16	TRBV7-8	CASSCLPGQGTYEQYF
14	TRBV29-1	CSVYGLAGVGEQFF
16	TRBV4-1	CASLSGTGASTGELFF
12	TRBV29-1	CSVVQDNEKLFF
15	TRBV7-3	CASSLGVQSNTEAFF
14	TRBV27	CASSPRQGSYEQYF
13	TRBV4-1	CASSQPTSNEQYF
14	TRBV27	CASRNPMRGTEAFF
12	TRBV13	CATSQGSDEQYF
15	TRBV5-4	CASSLYRAGIYEQYF
13	TRBV7-2	CASSPILEDTQYF
15	TRBV11-2	CASSFVGPTLYGYTF
15	TRBV6-1	CASRDGLEDLYEQYF
13	TRBV29-1	CSVEGVRSETQYF
15	TRBV15	CATSVPGLAGYEQYF
17	TRBV14	CASSPLLERGLYNEQFF
16	TRBV13	CASSLRAGVPTDTQYF
13	TRBV7-9	CASSLGPRLEQYF
11	TRBV7-2	CASSFQETQYF
16	TRBV29-1	CSVEVLAGEITDTQYF
15	TRBV7-9	CASSLAGTGTYGYTF
15	TRBV5-4	CATSGAGEAKNIQYF
13	TRBV27	CASSYYRSDTQYF
13	TRBV2	CASIQGQLTEAFF
16	TRBV4-1	CASSQTTVSNTGELFF